In its sample, the clone carrying this TCR beta chain was seen a few times. A J-beta primer mix and a sample-barcoded 5' primer were used in a second PCR of roughly 6 to 11 cycles. MiXCR, run by TCRdb on the 5' RACE reads, gives a single entry per CDR3 protein. The data contain over a million distinct CDR3 sequences, under 30% of them seen just once; the ten biggest clones take up approximately 0.79%. The sample comes from a study of blood T cells in healthy people across ages. V lost 5 bases to trimming and J lost 4 bases, with 12 bases between them. CDR3 length: 14 amino acids. These data were also filed under a second study, of T cells of mothers and their children. That work states: For cDNA synthesis, the complete extracted RNA was used (1.5 ug per 15 ul).

The sequence derives from a girl aged 2 to 9 in good health. The source material was blood. The rearrangement links TRBV12-3 or TRBV12-4 to TRBJ2-4; D is possibly TRBD2 (5 bases). CDR3 nucleotides: TGTGCCAGCAGTGAAGGACTGAGTAAAAACATTCAGTACTTC. Residues: CASSEGLSKNIQYF.